This record looks at one TCR beta chain sequence and its context. It lacks a known antigen. Nothing much larger sits one base from this clone, and base qualities are not available. The CDR3 covers 18 residues, taking in both the cysteine and the phenylalanine. Only the CDR3 region is kept as DNA, spanning 54 bases read in frame from base 1. Relative to germline, V is missing 4 bases and J is missing 1 base, with 11 bases of the junction outside any gene match. From a lookup of the germline V gene, CDR1 and CDR2 are SGDLS and YYNGEE. This entry comes from a study of shared clonotypes between healthy human individuals (dated by TCRdb to the early 2020s). Regarding the research as a whole: The cohort included three men and a couple of women between 18 and 49 years of age. For each donor, CD4 naive and CD4 memory were each given three plates, CD8 naive was given two plates, and CD8 memory was given one plate. To estimate repertoire size and how much clonotypes are shared between individuals, the study performed deep sequencing of blood TCR repertoires from roughly five healthy adults. Libraries were prepared and TCR repertoires were sequenced by different laboratories using diverse techniques, in order to increase sequencing depth and limit assay-specific biases. Between about 0.8 and 8.9 billion PBMCs per donor were obtained by leukapheresis. The research as a whole found: Compared with non-shared clonotypes, the clonotypes found in all four sorted-subset donors had higher generation probabilities. Naive subsets generally had larger estimated clonotype richness than memory subsets. Pairwise subsampling led to the expectation that sequencing depth would affect the degree of clonotype sharing among donors. Incomplete sequencing was indicated by rarefaction of sorted-subset datasets, despite the large sequencing depth. Sampling was limited to blood, and TCR repertoires in tissue likely differ from TCR repertoires in blood. Across a handful of donors, approximately 4.9% of naive CD4, over 3% of naive CD8, roughly 2.2% of memory CD4, and about 0.44% of memory CD8 clonotypes were shared. Because the study included only a small number of donors, the genetic and exposure-history diversity represented was limited.

The donors were healthy, HIV-negative adults with no recently reported acute infections or vaccinations. All donors were Caucasian adults living in Nashville, Tennessee, USA. CD4+ T cells were enriched by magnetic negative selection; naive cells were then positively selected on CD45RA, and the negative fraction formed the memory subset. Blood was obtained by leukapheresis, after which PBMCs were separated by Ficoll-Histopaque density gradient centrifugation and cryopreserved in liquid nitrogen vapor phase. Analytical flow cytometry was used to check the purity and quantity of every magnetically sorted T cell population. From each sorted fraction, genomic DNA was isolated and quantified by UV absorbance on a Nanodrop 2000c. Using the deep immunoSEQ assay, multiplex PCR amplified TCR CDR3 regions from genomic DNA. Genomic DNA extracted from each cell subset was distributed evenly over all wells of several immunoSEQ 96-well plates, and each plate served as one replicate. For sorted subsets, each replicate PCR was loaded with 200 ng genomic DNA, equivalent to 30,000 or so T cell genomes. Purified libraries were measured with a Qubit 3.0 fluorometer, size-checked on a Bioanalyzer 2100, and measured again with the KAPA Library Quantification kit. Each immunoSEQ 96-well plate was sequenced on its own single-read 150-cycle Illumina NextSeq 550 flow cell. Processing in the source paper ran as follows. Because only junctional sequences without quality scores were contained in the immunoSEQ output, filtering matching that applied to full-length reads could not be performed. Sequences were annotated with PyIR, a Python wrapper for IgBLAST v1.9, using IMGT germline references to assign V/J genes and CDR3. Any read was removed if the V/J assignment was weak (E-value above 1e-6), the CDR3 was missing, or the read contained stop codons, out-of-frame junctions, or ambiguous translated residues. V3J clonotypes were defined as sequences sharing the same inferred V gene, J gene, and CDR3 amino acid sequence. The percentage overlap between two repertoires was calculated by dividing the number of shared unique clonotypes by the size of the smaller repertoire. Repertoire richness was assessed with RTK rarefaction, the Chao1 estimator, and Recon v2.1 estimates of unobserved clonotypes. Generation probabilities were computed with OLGA for all TCRbeta clonotypes obtained by the gDNA method from a handful of donors. TCRdb re-hosts the immuneACCESS table, in-frame sequences only. Its copies lack some clones; in the studies checked, an unresolved V gene accounts for under half of them, and the cause for the rest is not known. That table is the source of V, J and clone size, and D and trimming were worked out from the DNA. The sample table records around 2.1 million clones; approximately 94% of these occur just once. In total, the top ten clones hold more than 0.1% of the sample.

The sequence came from a man younger than 35 in good health. The chain is assembled from TRBV9 and TRBJ2-2; 9 bases in between match TRBD2. Sequencing was performed on naive CD4+ T cells sorted from blood. Taken with the paper, the label for cell subset or site translates to: CD45RA+ positively selected. The sequenced DNA is TGTGCCAGCAGCCCAGAGGGTAGCGGGGGCCTGAACACCGGGGAGCTGTTTTTT. This yields the protein CASSPEGSGGLNTGELFF.